The present T cell receptor (beta chain) was sequenced within a study of CD8 T cells in Susac syndrome. Study-level findings and limits: It was acknowledged in the study that its TCR sequencing and HLA analysis involved a relatively small number of individuals.

About this clonotype itself: Its antigen is undetermined.

V dropped 5 bases and J dropped 3 bases, with 23 bases sitting between them. The CDR3 covers 18 residues. Germline values: CDR1 MDHEN, CDR2 SYDVKM. RNA was extracted with the RNeasy kit, and a quantity of roughly 0.45 to 1 ug was reverse transcribed using random hexamers. TCRdb itself ran the immunoSEQ multiplex PCR reads through MiXCR, one entry per CDR3 protein. The sample has tens of thousands of distinct CDR3 sequences, about 93% seen once. Sample: CD8+ T cells from PBMCs. The chain combines TRBV28 with TRBJ1-5; tentative D call: TRBD1 (5 bases). The clonotype comes from a human donor with Susac syndrome. CDR3 bases: TGTGCCAGCAGTCCCTTCTGGGGACCTCTGGGCTCCAATCAGCCCCAGCATTTT. This gives the protein CASSPFWGPLGSNQPQHF.